This TCR beta chain was captured by sequencing in a study of read filtering for tumor transcriptome and immune sequencing. Study-level background: By R-ISS, stages I, II and III held roughly 8, 15 and 7 patients. Whole-study findings and limits: Sorted CD138-negative bone marrow cells were not purified T cells. Single-read clonotypes: 80% to 90% of IR-seq clonotypes (around 4% of reads), 65% to 75% of RNA-seq clonotypes (approximately 49% of reads).

There are many counts of this clonotype. Its antigen is still unknown. From 300 to 400 ng of RNA, a library with molecular barcoded alpha/delta and beta/gamma adaptors was made. Using its own MiXCR run on the reads, TCRdb lists one record per CDR3 protein. The repertoire consists of roughly 67,000 distinct CDR3 sequences, with less than 20% occurring once and the leading ten covering about a tenth. V shed 6 bases, J shed 2 bases, and the junction held 7 bases outside the gene matches. CDR3 length: 15 residues. Germline-derived CDR1 and CDR2 are MNHNY and SVGAGI (reference sequence). The specimen was a population of CD138-negative cells sorted from bone marrow. This rearrangement joins TRBV6-6 to TRBJ1-5; the match to TRBD1 covers 7 bases. The sequence was obtained from a donor at least 40 years old with multiple myeloma. Here the CDR3 reads CASRSTGEGNQPQHF. The CDR3 bases are TGTGCCAGCAGATCAACAGGGGAGGGCAATCAGCCCCAGCATTTT.